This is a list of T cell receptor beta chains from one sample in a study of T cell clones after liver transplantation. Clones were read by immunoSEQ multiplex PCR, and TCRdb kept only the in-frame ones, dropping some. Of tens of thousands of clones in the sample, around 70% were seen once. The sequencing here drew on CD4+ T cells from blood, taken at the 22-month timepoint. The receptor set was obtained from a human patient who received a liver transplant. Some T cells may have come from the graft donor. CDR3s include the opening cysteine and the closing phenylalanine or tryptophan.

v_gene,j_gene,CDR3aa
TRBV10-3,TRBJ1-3,CAISEGGTGNTIYF
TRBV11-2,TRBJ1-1,CASSPNLGRTEAFF
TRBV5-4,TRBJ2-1,CASSTGLYNEQFF
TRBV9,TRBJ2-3,CASSPLDADTQYF
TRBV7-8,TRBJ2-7,CASSLSYGLYEQYF
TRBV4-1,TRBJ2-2,CASSHPTGLSNTGELFF
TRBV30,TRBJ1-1,CAWNQKGRPEAFF
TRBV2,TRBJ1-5,CASSGGTASNQPQHF
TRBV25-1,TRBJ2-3,CASSESTRGTDTQYF
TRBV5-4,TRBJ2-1,CASSLDPLAGEQFF
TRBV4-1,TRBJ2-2,CASSQGSGTAGELFF
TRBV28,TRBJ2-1,CASRLLSGEQFF
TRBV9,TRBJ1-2,CASSGTWSSYGYTF
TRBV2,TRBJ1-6,CASSELGALNNSPLHF